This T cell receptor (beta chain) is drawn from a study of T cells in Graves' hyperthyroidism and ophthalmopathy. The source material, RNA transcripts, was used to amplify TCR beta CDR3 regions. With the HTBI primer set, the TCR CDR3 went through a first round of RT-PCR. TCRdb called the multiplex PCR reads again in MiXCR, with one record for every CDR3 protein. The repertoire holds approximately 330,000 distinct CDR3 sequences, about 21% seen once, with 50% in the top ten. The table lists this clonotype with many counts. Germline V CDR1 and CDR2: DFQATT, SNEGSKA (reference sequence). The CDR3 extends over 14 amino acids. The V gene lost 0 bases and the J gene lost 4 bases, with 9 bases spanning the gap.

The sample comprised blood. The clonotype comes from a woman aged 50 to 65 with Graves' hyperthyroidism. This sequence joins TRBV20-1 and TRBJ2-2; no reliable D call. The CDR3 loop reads CSARDSVGTGELFF. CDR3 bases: TGCAGTGCTAGAGACTCGGTGGGCACCGGGGAGCTGTTTTTT.